This T cell receptor beta chain came from a study of cytomegalovirus exposure and HLA in healthy donors. Concerning this clone: Antigen unknown.

In germline, CDR1 is MNHEY, CDR2 SMNVEV (reference sequence). The CDR3 is made up of 15 amino acids. The junction had 7 bases not matched to a gene; V was cut back by 7 bases and J by 5 bases. PCR employed 60 Vbeta and 13 Jbeta primers. The repertoire was sequenced with immunoSEQ multiplex PCR; TCRdb's copy has only in-frame clones and lacks some. The top ten clones hold 2.5% to 4% of a sample with 93,000 or so clones, around 66% of them seen once. General study findings and limits: In an earlier analysis, about 87% or about 30%: the productive usage of most TCR beta V segments. Analysis was performed later, and it showed HLA-associated TCR beta chains to be more clonally expanded than equally common others. More than 150 TCR beta chains were listed as cytomegalovirus-associated. Fewer N-insertions (relative to the approximately 700-donor mean) were reportedly seen in an Asian-associated ancestry cluster in a later analysis.

This receptor was taken from a woman aged 50 to 60 in good health and CMV-seronegative. Sequencing used PBMCs. The chain is built from TRBV27 and TRBJ2-2, with 10 nucleotides matching TRBD2. Here the CDR3 DNA reads TGTGCCAGCACCCCGGGACTAGCGCGGACCGGGGAGCTGTTTTTT. This sequence encodes CASTPGLARTGELFF.